Included here is one T cell receptor beta chain sequence, with context. Its target is not known. Drawing of blood for sampling happened at baseline, at cycle 4 day 1, and at cycle 7 day 1. The data were taken from a study of OX40 agonist ivuxolimab in advanced cancers. Study conclusions and caveats: Both blood CD4+ and CD8+ T cells showed clonal growth by week 6 at 0.1 to 3.0 mg/kg.

V lost 4 bases, J lost 4 bases, and 7 bases stayed unmatched. CDR1 and CDR2 (germline): SGDLS, YYNGEE. The CDR3 is 14 residues long. This table comes from immunoSEQ multiplex PCR, and its TCRdb copy is limited to in-frame clones, with some not included. This repertoire shows about 60,000 clones, approximately 86% found once; its top ten account for 3.9%. The sample here was CD4+ or CD8+ T cells sorted from blood, taken in a trial of the OX40 agonist ivuxolimab. This sequence joins TRBV9 and TRBJ1-1; TRBD1 aligns across 7 bases. This clonotype was obtained from an adult with an advanced solid tumor such as melanoma, head and neck, liver or kidney cancer. The CDR3 DNA is TGTGCCAGCAGCAATCGACAGGGTCCCACTGAAGCTTTCTTT. This sequence encodes CASSNRQGPTEAFF.